This T cell receptor beta chain was captured in a study of control samples from healthy donors and cancer patients. Per the germline V gene, CDR1 is SGHRS and CDR2 is YFSETQ. The V segment lost 1 base and the J segment 6 bases; nucleotides outside the gene matches: 9. The CDR3 is 16 residues long. Data came from immunoSEQ multiplex PCR; TCRdb stores just in-frame clones and leaves some out. Altogether tens of thousands of clones are present, around 84% being singletons, with the ten largest covering roughly 39%. The V gene is TRBV5-1, the J gene TRBJ1-2; 10 positions agree with TRBD1. The specimen sequenced was PBMCs. The source of this sequence is a man aged 70 or older with lung cancer. The CDR3 sequence: CASSLTGLTGGNGYTF. CDR3 nucleotide sequence: TGCGCCAGCAGCTTGACCGGTCTGACAGGGGGCAATGGCTACACCTTC.